This TCR beta chain came from a study of blood T cells in healthy people across ages (dated by TCRdb to 2015 to 2017). Study-wide context: In model experiments, roughly one uniquely barcoded TCR beta cDNA molecule per two T cells was captured by template switching. To avoid experimental bias, donors of different ages were spread randomly across the sequencing lanes. For two donors (one aged 18 to 30 and one aged 80 or older), the study analyzed two additional independent replicas of 1 million unique cDNA reads from the same blood draw. Age-related changes in TCR beta repertoire diversity were measured in the study by deep sequencing normalized with unique cDNA molecular identifiers. Donors were grouped into four age groups: young (average approximately 15 years), middle-aged (around 39), aged (62) and long-lived (around 80).

The roughly 37 donors, aged roughly 6 to 100 years, were systemically healthy Caucasian individuals from Russia. Ten milliliters of peripheral blood were drawn from each donor into EDTA-treated Vacutainer tubes. Ficoll-Paque density-gradient centrifugation was used to isolate PBMCs, with at least 7 million per sample. Trizol reagent was used to extract total RNA from the PBMCs, yielding at least 5.5 micrograms per sample. For every donor, flow cytometry on a PBMC aliquot measured the percentage of naive CD45RAhigh/CD27high T cells. V and J lose 4 bases and 4 bases, and a span of 15 bases separates them. CDR1 and CDR2 are read off the germline V gene as SGDLS and YYNGEE. From its cysteine to its phenylalanine, the CDR3 spans 14 amino acids. The only DNA kept is the CDR3, 42 bases in frame from the first base. General study outcomes and caveats: As age increased, observed TCR beta diversity per million T cells dropped in a roughly linear way, and a significant reduction was already evident by age about 36. Because profiling used bulk unsorted PBMCs, naive and antigen-experienced compartments could not be compared conclusively. Because the CMV infection status of the donors was unknown, age-related changes in expanded clonotypes may potentially have been confounded. The long-lived group showed more naive CD4+ T cells, fewer expanded clones and increased TCR diversity than the aged group, suggesting age selection. Observed TCR beta diversity correlated strongly with the percentage of naive T cells measured by flow cytometry. Estimates of total diversity based on one million sequenced T cells were considered lower bounds and underestimates.

There are a few counts of this clonotype. This receptor's antigen is unknown. The input lacks base qualities; no much larger clone sits a single base away. The library was produced with 5' RACE. Reads for this sample came from an Illumina HiSeq 2500. A second about 6 to 11 cycle PCR used a sample-barcoded 5' primer and a J-beta primer mix. Each TCR beta cDNA molecule received a unique molecular identifier from a template-switch 5' adaptor carrying 12 random nucleotides. Each sample yielded at least 3 million CDR3-containing paired-end reads. First-strand cDNA synthesis was performed from all RNA using the Mint cDNA synthesis kit, with priming by a TRBC-specific oligonucleotide. All cDNA was treated with uracil-DNA glycosylase and then went through a first 18-cycle PCR with the universal primers M1SS and BC2_uni_R. Under the source paper's analysis protocol: Each sample was normalized by randomly selecting 1 million high-quality reads, each carrying a distinct molecular identifier. Reads sharing molecular identifiers were discarded rather than binned into consensus sequences. MiTCR, set to a Q25 quality threshold and the strictest error-elimination algorithm, was used for CDR3 identification, clonotype clustering and error correction. Lower-bound total TCR beta diversity was estimated with a nonparametric unseen species model using Euler transformation. TCRdb reran the public reads through fastp at Q25 and MiXCR, keeping productive beta chains. A single entry per CDR3 protein holds the most common genes and DNA from its merged rows. What appears here as the V and J calls and clone size reflects TCRdb's work, not the paper's. This sample holds 750,000 to 950,000 distinct CDR3 sequences; 50% to 65% were observed only once. The leading ten clones occupy about 38% of the sample.

The chain is made from TRBV9 and TRBJ2-7, with TRBD2 tentatively as D gene (5 bases match). Sequencing was performed on blood. This sequence originates from an elderly man in good health. The sequenced DNA is TGTGCCAGCAGCCCCCGGGAACCGACATACGAGCAGTACTTC. This codes for CASSPREPTYEQYF.